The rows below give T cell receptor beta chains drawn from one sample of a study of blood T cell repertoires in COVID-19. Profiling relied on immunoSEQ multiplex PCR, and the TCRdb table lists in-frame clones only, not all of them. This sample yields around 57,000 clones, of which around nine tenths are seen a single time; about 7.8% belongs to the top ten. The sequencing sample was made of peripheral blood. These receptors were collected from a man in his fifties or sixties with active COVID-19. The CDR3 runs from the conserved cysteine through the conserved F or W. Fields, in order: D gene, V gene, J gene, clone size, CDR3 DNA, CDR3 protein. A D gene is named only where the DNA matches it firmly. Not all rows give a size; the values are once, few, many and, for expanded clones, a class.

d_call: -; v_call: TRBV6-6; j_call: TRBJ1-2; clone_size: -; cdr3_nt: TGTGCCAGCTCCCTAGTCTATGGCTACACCTTC; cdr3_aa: CASSLVYGYTF
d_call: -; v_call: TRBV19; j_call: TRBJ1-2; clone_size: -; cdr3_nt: TGTGCCAGTAGTATAGTAGGCACAGGGATCTATGGCTACACCTTC; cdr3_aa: CASSIVGTGIYGYTF
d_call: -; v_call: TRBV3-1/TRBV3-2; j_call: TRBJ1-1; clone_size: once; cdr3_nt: TGTGCCAGCAGCTCCCTACAGGGGAACACTGAAGCTTTCTTT; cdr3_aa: CASSSLQGNTEAFF
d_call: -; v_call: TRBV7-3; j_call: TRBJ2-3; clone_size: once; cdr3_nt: TGTGCCAGCAGCTTAGGGGGGATATATGGCACAGATACGCAGTATTTT; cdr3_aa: CASSLGGIYGTDTQYF
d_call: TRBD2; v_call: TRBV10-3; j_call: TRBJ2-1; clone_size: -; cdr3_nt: TGTGCCATCAGCGAATCTAGCGGGGGGTCGGCTTACAATGAGCAGTTCTTC; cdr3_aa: CAISESSGGSAYNEQFF
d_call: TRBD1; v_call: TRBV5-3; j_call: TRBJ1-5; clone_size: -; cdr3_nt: TGTGCCAGAAGCGACTTACCCCTCTTGGAAGGGACAGAAGATCAGCCCCAGCATTTT; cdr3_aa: CARSDLPLLEGTEDQPQHF
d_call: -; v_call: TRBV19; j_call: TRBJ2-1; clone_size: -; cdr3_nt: TGTGCCAGTAGTATAGATGGAGGCGGGGTATACAATGAGCAGTTCTTC; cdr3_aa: CASSIDGGGVYNEQFF
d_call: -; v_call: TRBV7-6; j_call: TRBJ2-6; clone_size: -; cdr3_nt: TGTGCCAGCAGTAGGACTCCTACCGGGGCCAACGTCCTGACTTTC; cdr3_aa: CASSRTPTGANVLTF
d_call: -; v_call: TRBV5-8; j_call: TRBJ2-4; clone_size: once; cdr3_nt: TGTGCCAGCAGTCGGGAAAAAAACATTCAGTACTTC; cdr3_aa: CASSREKNIQYF
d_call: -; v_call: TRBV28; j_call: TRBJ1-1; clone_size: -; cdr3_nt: TGTGCCAGCAGTTTCGGATACAGAAACACTGAAGCTTTCTTT; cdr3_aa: CASSFGYRNTEAFF
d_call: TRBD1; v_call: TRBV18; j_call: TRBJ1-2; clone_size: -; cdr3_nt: TGTGCCAGCTCACCAGGGCGGGGACAGGAAAACTATGGCTACACCTTC; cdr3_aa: CASSPGRGQENYGYTF
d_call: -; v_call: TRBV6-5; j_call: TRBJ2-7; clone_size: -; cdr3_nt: TGTGCCAGCAACGGACTGGATTCCTACGAGCAGTACTTC; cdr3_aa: CASNGLDSYEQYF
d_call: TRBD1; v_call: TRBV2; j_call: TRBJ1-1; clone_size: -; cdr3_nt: TGTGCCAGCAGATTAACAGGGGTCTCAGGGGTGAACACTGAAGCTTTCTTT; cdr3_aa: CASRLTGVSGVNTEAFF
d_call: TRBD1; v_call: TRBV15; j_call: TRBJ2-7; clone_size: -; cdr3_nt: TGTGCCACCAGCGGCCGGGACAGGGGTTCCTACGAGCAGTACTTC; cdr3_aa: CATSGRDRGSYEQYF
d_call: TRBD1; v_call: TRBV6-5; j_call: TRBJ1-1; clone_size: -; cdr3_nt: TGTGCCAGCAGTTACTCAGGCGAGGTCAGGGGGCTTGCTTTCTTT; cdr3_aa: CASSYSGEVRGLAFF
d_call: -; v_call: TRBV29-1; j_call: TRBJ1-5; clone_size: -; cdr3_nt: TGCAGCACGAAACAGGGCAATCAGCCCCAGCATTTT; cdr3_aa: CSTKQGNQPQHF
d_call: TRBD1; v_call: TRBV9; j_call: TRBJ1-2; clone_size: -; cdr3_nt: TGTGCCAGCAGCGTAGGAGTCGGGACAGGGACCTATGGCTACACCTTC; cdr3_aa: CASSVGVGTGTYGYTF
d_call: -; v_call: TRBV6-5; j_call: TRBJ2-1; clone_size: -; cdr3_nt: TGTGCCAGCAGTTACTCAGCCAACTACAATGAGCAGTTCTTC; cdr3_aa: CASSYSANYNEQFF
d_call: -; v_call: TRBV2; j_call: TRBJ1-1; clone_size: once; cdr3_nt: TGTGCCAGCAGCAAAGGGGGGGTTCACACTGAAGCTTTCTTT; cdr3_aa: CASSKGGVHTEAFF
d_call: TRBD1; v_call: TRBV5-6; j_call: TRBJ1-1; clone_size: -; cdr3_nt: TGTGCCAGCAGCACTCCAGACGGGACAGGGGGGACTGAAGCTTTCTTT; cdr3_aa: CASSTPDGTGGTEAFF
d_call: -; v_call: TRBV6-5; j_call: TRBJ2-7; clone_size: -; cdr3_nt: TGTGCCAGCAGTTACTCATCAGGGATCCCCTACGAGCAGTACTTC; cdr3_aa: CASSYSSGIPYEQYF
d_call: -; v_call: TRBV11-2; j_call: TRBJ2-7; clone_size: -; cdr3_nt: TGTGCCAGCAGCTTAGGCGGAGAAGACTTCGAGCAGTACTTC; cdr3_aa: CASSLGGEDFEQYF
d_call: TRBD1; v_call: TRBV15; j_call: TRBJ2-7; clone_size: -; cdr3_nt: TGTGCCACCAGCAGAGATTGGGGACAGGGGAGATACGAGCAGTACTTC; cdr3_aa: CATSRDWGQGRYEQYF
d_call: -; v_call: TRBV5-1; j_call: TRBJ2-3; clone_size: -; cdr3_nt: TGCGCCAGCAGCCCGCAGGTGGTTGGAGATACGCAGTATTTT; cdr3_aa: CASSPQVVGDTQYF
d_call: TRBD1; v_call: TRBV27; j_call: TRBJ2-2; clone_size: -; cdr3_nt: TGTGCCAGCAGGCGACGTCGGGGGACAGGGCAAAACACCGGGGAGCTGTTTTTT; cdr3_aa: CASRRRRGTGQNTGELFF
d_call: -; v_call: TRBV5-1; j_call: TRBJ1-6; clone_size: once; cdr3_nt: TGCGCCAGCAGCTTGGAAAGGGGGGGGTCCTATAATTCACCCCTCCACTTT; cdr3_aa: CASSLERGGSYNSPLHF
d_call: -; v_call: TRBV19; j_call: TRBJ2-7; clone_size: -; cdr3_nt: TGTGCCAGTAATTTCAGGGGTGGTCGCGAGCAGTACTTC; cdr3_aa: CASNFRGGREQYF
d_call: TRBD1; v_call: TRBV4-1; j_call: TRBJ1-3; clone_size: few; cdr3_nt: TGCGCCAGCAGCCAATCAGGGGGTTCCGGAAACACCATATATTTT; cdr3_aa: CASSQSGGSGNTIYF
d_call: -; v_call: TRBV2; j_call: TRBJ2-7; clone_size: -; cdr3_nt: TGTGCCAGCAGCTCCACCGGGACACTCACCTACGAGCAGTACTTC; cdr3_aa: CASSSTGTLTYEQYF
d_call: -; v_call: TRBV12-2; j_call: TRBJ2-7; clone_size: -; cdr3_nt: TGTGCAAGTCGCTTAGCGTATCCGACTAGCGGGAGGGCCCCATCCTACGAGCAGTACTTC; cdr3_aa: CASRLAYPTSGRAPSYEQYF
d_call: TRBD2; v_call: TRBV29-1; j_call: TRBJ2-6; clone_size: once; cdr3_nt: TGCAGCGTTGAGGGGGGGATAGCTGGGGCCAACGTCCTGACTTTC; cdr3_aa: CSVEGGIAGANVLTF
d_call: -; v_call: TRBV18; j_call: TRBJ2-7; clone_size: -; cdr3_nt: TGTGCCAGCTCACCACCCGGACTAAGCTCCTACGAGCAGTACTTC; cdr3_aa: CASSPPGLSSYEQYF
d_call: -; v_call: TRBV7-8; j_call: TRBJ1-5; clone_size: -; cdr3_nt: TGTGCCAGCAGCTTTTCCAGGGACAATCAGCCCCAGCATTTT; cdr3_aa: CASSFSRDNQPQHF
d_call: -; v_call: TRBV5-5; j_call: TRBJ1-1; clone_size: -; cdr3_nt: TGTGCCAGCAGTCCCGTCAGACAGCACATGAACACTGAAGCTTTCTTT; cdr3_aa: CASSPVRQHMNTEAFF
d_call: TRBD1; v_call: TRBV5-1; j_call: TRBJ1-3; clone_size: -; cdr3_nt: TGCGCCAGCAGCCCGGACAGGCCTGGAAACACCATATATTTT; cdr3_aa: CASSPDRPGNTIYF
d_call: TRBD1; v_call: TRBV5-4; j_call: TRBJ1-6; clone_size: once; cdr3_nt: TGTGCCAGCAGCTGGGACAGGGGTAATTCACCCCTCCACTTT; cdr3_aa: CASSWDRGNSPLHF
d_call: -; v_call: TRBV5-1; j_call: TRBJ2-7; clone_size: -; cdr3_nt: TGCGCCAGCAGCTCCGGGCCGGGAAATTCCTACGAGCAGTACTTC; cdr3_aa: CASSSGPGNSYEQYF
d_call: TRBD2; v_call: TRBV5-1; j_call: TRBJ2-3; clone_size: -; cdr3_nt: TGCGCCAGCAAACTAGCGGAGAGCACAGATACGCAGTATTTT; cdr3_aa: CASKLAESTDTQYF
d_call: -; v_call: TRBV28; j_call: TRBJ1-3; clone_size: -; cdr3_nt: TGTGCCAGCAGTTTCAGAGGGACTGGAAACACCATATATTTT; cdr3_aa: CASSFRGTGNTIYF
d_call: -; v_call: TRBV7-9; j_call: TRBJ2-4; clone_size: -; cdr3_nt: TGTGCCAGCAGCTTATTTGACGGAGTAGCCAAAAACATTCAGTACTTC; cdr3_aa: CASSLFDGVAKNIQYF
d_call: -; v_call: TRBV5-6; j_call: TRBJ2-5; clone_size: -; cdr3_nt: TGTGCCAGCAGCTTGACTGGGAGCGAGACCCAGTACTTC; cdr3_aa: CASSLTGSETQYF
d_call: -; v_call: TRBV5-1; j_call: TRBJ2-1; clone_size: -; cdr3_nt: TGCGCCAGCAGCTTGTCTGGACACCCCGGGCAGTTCTTC; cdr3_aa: CASSLSGHPGQFF
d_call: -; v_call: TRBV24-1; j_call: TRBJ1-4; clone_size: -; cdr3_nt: TGTGCCACCAGCGCCGGTGAAAAACTGTTTTTT; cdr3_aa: CATSAGEKLFF
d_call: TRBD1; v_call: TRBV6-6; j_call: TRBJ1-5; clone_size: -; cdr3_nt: TGTGCCAGCAGTTACTCCGGACAGGGGTTCGGAGGGCCCCAGCATTTT; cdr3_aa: CASSYSGQGFGGPQHF
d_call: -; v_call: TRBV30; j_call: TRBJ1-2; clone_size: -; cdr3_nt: TGTGCCTGGAGACTAAACTCAGCGCATGCCTATGGCTACACCTTC; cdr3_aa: CAWRLNSAHAYGYTF
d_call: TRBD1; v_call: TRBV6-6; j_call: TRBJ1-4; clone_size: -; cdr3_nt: TGTGCCAGCAGTCCCGGGACAGTGCAGAATGAAAAACTGTTTTTT; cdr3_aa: CASSPGTVQNEKLFF
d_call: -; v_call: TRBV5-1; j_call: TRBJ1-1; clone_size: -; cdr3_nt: TGCGCCAGCAGCTTGGGCCAGTATAACACTGAAGCTTTCTTT; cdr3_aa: CASSLGQYNTEAFF
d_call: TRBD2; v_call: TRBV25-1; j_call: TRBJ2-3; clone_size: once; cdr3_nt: TGTGCCACCGCCGTAGCGGGGGGCACAGATACGCAGTATTTT; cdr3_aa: CATAVAGGTDTQYF
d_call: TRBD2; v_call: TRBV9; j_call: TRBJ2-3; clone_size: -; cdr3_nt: TGTGCCAGCAGCCCTCGGACTAGCGGGAGTAGGGCAGATACGCAGTATTTT; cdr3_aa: CASSPRTSGSRADTQYF
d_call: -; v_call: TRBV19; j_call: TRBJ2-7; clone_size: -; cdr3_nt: TGTGCCAGTAGTATAGGACCGGGGGGCGGGAGCTACGAGCAGTACTTC; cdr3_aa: CASSIGPGGGSYEQYF
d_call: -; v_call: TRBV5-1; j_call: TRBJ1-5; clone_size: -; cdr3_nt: TGCGCCAGCAGCTTAGGGACAATGGGACAGCCCCAGCATTTT; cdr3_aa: CASSLGTMGQPQHF
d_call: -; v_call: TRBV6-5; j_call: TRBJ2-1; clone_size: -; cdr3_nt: TGTGCCAGCAGTTACTCCCAGTGGGCTTCGAATGAGCAGTTCTTC; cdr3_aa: CASSYSQWASNEQFF
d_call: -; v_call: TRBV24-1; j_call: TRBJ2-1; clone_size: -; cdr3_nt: TGTGCCACCAGTGGTTTCGGGGACTCTCGCTACAATGAGCAGTTCTTC; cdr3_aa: CATSGFGDSRYNEQFF
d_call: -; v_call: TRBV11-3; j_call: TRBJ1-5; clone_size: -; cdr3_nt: TGTGCCAGCAGCTCCTTAGCCCCCGAGGGGCCCCAGCATTTT; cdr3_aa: CASSSLAPEGPQHF
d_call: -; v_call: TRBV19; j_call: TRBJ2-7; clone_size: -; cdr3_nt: TGTGCCAGTAGTGTCAGGGGATCCTACGAGCAGTACTTC; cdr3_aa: CASSVRGSYEQYF
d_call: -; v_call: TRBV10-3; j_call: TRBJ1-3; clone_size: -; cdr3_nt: TGTGCCATCCAGACAGGCCCTGGAAACACCATATATTTT; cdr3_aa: CAIQTGPGNTIYF
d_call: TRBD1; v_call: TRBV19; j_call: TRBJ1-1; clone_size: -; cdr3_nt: TGTGCCAGTAGTGAGAGGGACAGCGATCTCAGAGCTTTCTTT; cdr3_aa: CASSERDSDLRAFF
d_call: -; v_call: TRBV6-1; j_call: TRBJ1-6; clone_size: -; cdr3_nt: TGTGCCAGCAGTGAGGTTCAGCGCTATAATTCACCCCTCCACTTT; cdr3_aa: CASSEVQRYNSPLHF
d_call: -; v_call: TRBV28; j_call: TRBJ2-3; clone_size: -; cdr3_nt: TGTGCCAGCAGTTTAAGCAGGGCGGGAACAGATACGCAGTATTTT; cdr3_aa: CASSLSRAGTDTQYF
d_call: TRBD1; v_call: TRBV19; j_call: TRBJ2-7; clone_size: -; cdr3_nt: TGTGCCAGCGAGCCCACAGGGGGCGGATCCTACGAGCAGTACTTC; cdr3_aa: CASEPTGGGSYEQYF